This T cell receptor beta chain was found in a study of T cells after yellow fever vaccination. This clonotype has more than one count but fewer than ten. CDR1 is ENHRY and CDR2 is SYGVKD in the germline V gene. Trimming left V 4 bases short and J 5 bases short, with 12 bases between. The CDR3 consists of 13 residues. 5'RACE template switching produced TCR cDNA carrying a universal primer site and UMIs. Via MiXCR, TCRdb re-called the 5' RACE reads, giving one row per CDR3 protein. The sample shows a few hundred thousand distinct CDR3 sequences, roughly 8.7% of them seen only once. The sequence was obtained from a man between 18 and 35 years old who received the YFV17D yellow fever vaccine. Sequenced here: CD4+ T cells sorted from PBMCs, sampled 5 days after the yellow fever booster vaccination. This chain connects TRBV10-3 to TRBJ2-7; D remains unclear. The CDR3: CAISGLHRDEQYV. CDR3 DNA sequence: TGTGCCATCAGTGGCCTTCATAGGGACGAGCAGTACGTC.